The T cell receptor (beta chain) described here comes from a study of CD8 T cells in Susac syndrome. The length of the CDR3 is 13 residues. V gave up 6 bases and J gave up 1 base, with 7 bases separating them. An input of roughly 0.5 to 1 ug of RNA was subjected to reverse transcription using random hexamers. Multiplex PCR with immunoSEQ amplified the TCR beta CDR3 across 54 Vbeta and 13 Jbeta. TCRdb re-analysed the immunoSEQ multiplex PCR reads in MiXCR, keeping a single row per CDR3 protein. The profile covers more than 55,000 distinct CDR3 sequences, with 96% appearing a single time and around 0.11% taken by the ten largest. The T cells that were sequenced for TCR beta were CD8+ and CD4+ cells from blood. The patients serving as multiple sclerosis controls were treatment-naive. They had stable or active relapsing-remitting disease and fulfilled revised McDonald criteria. TEMRA cells were FACS-enriched, unlike CD8+ and CD4+ T cells, which were negatively isolated.

The receptor's source is a human donor with multiple sclerosis. The material sequenced was CD4+ T cells from PBMCs. The rearrangement joins TRBV12-3 or TRBV12-4 to TRBJ1-5; D might be TRBD1 (5 bases). As DNA, the CDR3 is TGTGCCAGCAGACGACAGAGCAATCAGCCCCAGCATTTT. Protein: CASRRQSNQPQHF.